Following are 29 T cell receptor beta chains from one sample sequenced in a study of blood T cell repertoires in COVID-19. The method was immunoSEQ multiplex PCR; TCRdb's version includes in-frame clones alone and lacks a portion of them. The sample includes about 38,000 clones, approximately 96% of them seen just once. Material: peripheral blood. The receptor source for this set is a human donor with active COVID-19. The donor label of this sample is uncertain.

The V call is TRBV19, the J call TRBJ1-4; no clear D gene. The V gene lost 5 bases and the J gene lost 7 bases, with 8 bases spanning the gap. CDR3 length: 12 residues. Germline CDR1 and CDR2: LNHDA and SQIVND (reference sequence). The CDR3 loop reads CASSGRGEKLFF. The CDR3 DNA is TGTGCCAGTAGTGGGAGAGGTGAAAAACTGTTTTTT.

The rearrangement uses TRBV21-1 and TRBJ2-1; the tabulated D call, TRBD1, remains unverified against the DNA. TRBV21-1 is shown as a pseudogene. The CDR3 runs to 16 residues. The CDR3 DNA is TGTGCCAGCAGCACCGCAGGCGGGACAGGGGGAAATGAGCAGTTCTTC. Translating gives CASSTAGGTGGNEQFF.

The chain employs TRBV11-3 and TRBJ2-7; TRBD1 might be the D (5 bases). Germline assignment: CDR1 SGHNT and CDR2 YENEEA. This CDR3 contains 12 residues. V was shortened by 1 base and J by 6 bases, with 7 bases between the two germline ends. CDR3 nucleotides: TGTGCCAGCAGCTTAGGCAGGGCCGAGCAGTACTTC. Translated, it gives CASSLGRAEQYF.

This clone appeared a few times. This chain links TRBV24-1 with TRBJ1-5, with 10 bases fitting TRBD1. CDR1 and CDR2 from the germline V gene are KGHDR and SFDVKD. V gave up 5 bases and J gave up 3 bases; unmatched junction bases: 3. This CDR3 comprises 15 residues. The CDR3 reads CATSGGQGVNQPQHF. As DNA, the CDR3 is TGTGCCACCAGTGGTGGACAGGGGGTCAATCAGCCCCAGCATTTT.

The sample holds one count of this clone. The chain joins TRBV29-1 to TRBJ2-1; 10 bases are a match to TRBD2. Per germline, CDR1 SQVTM and CDR2 ANQGSEA. This CDR3 region has 15 residues. J gave up 7 bases and V 7 bases, and 13 bases lay outside the gene matches. CDR3 bases: TGCAGCGCCCCCGGAGCGGGAGGGCCGGGAAATGAGCAGTTCTTC. This sequence encodes CSAPGAGGPGNEQFF.

The rearrangement uses TRBV21-1 and TRBJ2-7; TRBD2, the D gene given by the table, was not confirmed from the DNA. TRBV21-1 counts as a pseudogene. There are 18 residues in the CDR3. The CDR3 nucleotides are TGTGCCAGCAGCAATGGTCGGCGGGGTAGCGGGGAGACCTACGAGCAGTACTTC. It translates to CASSNGRRGSGETYEQYF.

The chain couples TRBV6-6 to TRBJ2-5; the match to TRBD2 covers 7 bases. V lost 3 bases to trimming and J lost 3 bases; unmatched junction nucleotides: 7. The CDR3 runs 15 residues. The germline gives CDR1 MNHNY, CDR2 SVGAGI (reference sequence). CDR3 amino acids: CASSYTGGRKETQYF. CDR3 coding DNA: TGTGCCAGCAGTTATACAGGCGGGAGAAAAGAGACCCAGTACTTC.

The chain uses TRBV29-1 and TRBJ2-3, with D maybe TRBD1 (6 bases). The V gene lost 2 bases and the J gene lost 4 bases, with 13 bases spanning the gap. The germline V gene encodes CDR1 SQVTM and CDR2 ANQGSEA. The CDR3 consists of 14 residues. DNA of the CDR3: TGCAGCGTTGAACCACAGGGTAGGCCAGATACGCAGTATTTT. Protein sequence: CSVEPQGRPDTQYF.

The rearrangement joins TRBV3-1 (or the pseudogene TRBV3-2) to TRBJ2-2; possible D gene TRBD1, 5 bases. This CDR3 is 17 amino acids long. Germline V lookup: CDR1 LGHDT, CDR2 YNNKEL (reference sequence). Trimming shortened V by 1 base and J by 4 bases, and 16 bases separated the two germline ends. The CDR3 here is CASSQAFRVRTTGELFF. CDR3 coding DNA: TGTGCCAGCAGCCAAGCGTTCAGGGTTCGAACCACCGGGGAGCTGTTTTTT.

This chain links TRBV9 with TRBJ2-1; 8 nucleotides match TRBD2. CDR1 is SGDLS, CDR2 YYNGEE, per germline. The CDR3 is 18 residues long. V gave up 0 bases and J gave up 5 bases; unmatched junction bases: 13. The CDR3 DNA follows: TGTGCCAGCAGCGTAGTTTCGACAGCGGGAGCCTGGCACAATGAGCAGTTCTTC. This sequence encodes CASSVVSTAGAWHNEQFF.

The chain joins TRBV28 to TRBJ2-5; TRBD2 matches at 10 bases. Trimming cost V 3 bases and J 5 bases; bases outside gene matches: 3. Germline V gene sequence: CDR1 MDHEN, CDR2 SYDVKM. The CDR3 is 14 amino acids. CDR3 sequence reads: CASSFSGRTETQYF. As DNA, the CDR3 is TGTGCCAGCAGTTTTAGCGGGAGGACTGAGACCCAGTACTTC. The entire variable domain, with the rest obtained from reference TRBV28 and TRBJ2-5, is as follows: DVKVTQSSRYLVKRTGEKVFLECVQDMDHENMFWYRQDPGLGLRLIYFSYDVKMKEKGDIPEGYSVSREKKERFSLILESASTNQTSMYLCASSFSGRTETQYFGPGTRLLVL.

The genes are TRBV10-3 and TRBJ1-5, with D perhaps TRBD1 (6 bases). The length of the CDR3 is 15 residues. Germline loops: CDR1 ENHRY, CDR2 SYGVKD. The V and J ends lost 4 bases and 1 base respectively, with 11 bases between them. This CDR3 is CAISVGDMSNQPQHF. The CDR3 DNA follows: TGTGCCATCAGTGTAGGGGACATGAGCAATCAGCCCCAGCATTTT.

This chain links TRBV5-1 with TRBJ2-5; D perhaps matches TRBD2 (5 bases). Germline V gene lookup returns CDR1 SGHRS and CDR2 YFSETQ. V was clipped by 4 bases and J by 7 bases, with 20 bases between them. The CDR3 is 15 residues long. This chain's CDR3 is CASSQRDGRLMTQYF. DNA for the CDR3: TGCGCCAGCAGCCAACGGGATGGCCGGCTAATGACCCAGTACTTC.

The CDR3 region has the DNA TGTGCCAGCAGTAGGAGGACTAGCGGGAGGGTCGAGCAGTACTTC. As protein: CASSRRTSGRVEQYF. The chain uses TRBV6-5 and TRBJ2-7, with TRBD2 matching 15 bases. The germline gives CDR1 MNHEY, CDR2 SVGAGI. CDR3 length: 15 residues. V trimming: 5 bases; J trimming: 6 bases; junction bases outside the gene matches: 5.

This chain joins TRBV20-1 and TRBJ2-1; 7 bases fit TRBD2. The J segment lost 3 bases and the V segment lost 3 bases, leaving 5 bases of the junction unmatched. The CDR3 length is 14 residues. Germline CDR1 and CDR2: DFQATT and SNEGSKA (reference sequence). The CDR3 region is CSASGLAVYNEQFF. The CDR3, as DNA: TGCAGTGCTAGTGGTCTAGCGGTCTACAATGAGCAGTTCTTC.

The V and J genes are TRBV4-1 and TRBJ1-4; 7 positions agree with TRBD1. This CDR3 region has 17 residues. V gave up 0 bases and J gave up 0 bases; unmatched junction bases: 4. Germline V lookup: CDR1 MGHRA, CDR2 YSYEKL. The CDR3 sequence: CASSQDKDRSTNEKLFF. The DNA for the CDR3 is TGCGCCAGCAGCCAAGATAAGGACAGGTCAACTAATGAAAAACTGTTTTTT.

The chain combines TRBV5-1 with TRBJ2-1, with 9 nucleotides matching TRBD2. This CDR3 has 15 amino acids. The V segment lost 4 bases and the J segment 0 bases; nucleotides outside the gene matches: 2. CDR1 is SGHRS and CDR2 is YFSETQ in the germline V gene. The CDR3 spells CASSISGSSYNEQFF. The CDR3 nucleotides are TGCGCCAGCAGCATTAGCGGGAGCTCCTACAATGAGCAGTTCTTC.

The rearrangement joins TRBV4-3 to TRBJ2-3, with D possibly matching TRBD2 (5 bases). CDR1 and CDR2 (germline): LGHNA, YSLEER. V gave up 0 bases and J gave up 3 bases, with 13 bases separating them. The CDR3 contains 16 residues. The CDR3 loop reads CASSQDPADLTDTQYF. DNA for the CDR3: TGCGCCAGCAGCCAAGATCCAGCGGACCTTACAGATACGCAGTATTTT.

V usage is TRBV2 and J usage is TRBJ2-6; unclear D gene. Between the trimmed V and J ends, which lost 7 bases and 0 bases, there was a span of 10 bases. CDR3 size: 15 residues. The germline gives CDR1 SNHLY, CDR2 FYNNEI. DNA for the CDR3: TGTGCCAGCACGTCCCCCCTCTCTGGGGCCAACGTCCTGACTTTC. It specifies CASTSPLSGANVLTF.

The chain combines TRBV20-1 with TRBJ1-1; possible D gene TRBD1, 5 bases. CDR1 DFQATT and CDR2 SNEGSKA come from the germline V gene (reference sequence). The CDR3 spans 16 residues. Between the trimmed V and J ends, which lost 3 bases and 2 bases, there was a span of 19 bases. Here the CDR3 DNA reads TGCAGTGCTAGTGACTTTCGACAGCTAATTAACACTGAAGCTTTCTTT. Translating gives CSASDFRQLINTEAFF.

This chain links TRBV5-4 with TRBJ2-3, with 11 bases aligning to TRBD1. This CDR3 has 14 residues. CDR1 is SGHNT and CDR2 is YYREEE in the germline V gene (reference sequence). After removal of 0 bases from V and 6 bases from J, the junction contained 0 bases not matched to a gene. The CDR3 DNA follows: TGTGCCAGCAGCTTGGGGACAGGGGGCGATACGCAGTATTTT. Residues: CASSLGTGGDTQYF.

The CDR3 sequence: CASSPNRGYGYTF. The CDR3 coding sequence is TGTGCCAGCAGTCCAAACAGGGGATATGGCTACACCTTC. The rearrangement links TRBV12-3 or TRBV12-4 to TRBJ1-2, with 7 bases matching TRBD1. The CDR3 has 13 residues. With V trimmed by 5 bases and J by 5 bases, 5 bases remained unmatched.

This chain uses TRBV27 with TRBJ2-2; 7 nucleotides agree with TRBD2. Per germline, CDR1 MNHEY and CDR2 SMNVEV (reference sequence). The V gene end was trimmed by 9 bases and the J gene end by 4 bases; junction bases not matched to a gene: 5. The CDR3 is made up of 13 amino acids. CDR3 amino acids: CASAWGGTGELFF. CDR3 DNA: TGTGCCAGTGCCTGGGGGGGCACCGGGGAGCTGTTTTTT.

The chain recombines TRBV4-1 with TRBJ2-7, with 9 bases matching TRBD2. Per germline, CDR1 MGHRA and CDR2 YSYEKL. The V segment lost 2 bases and the J segment 5 bases; nucleotides outside the gene matches: 16. The CDR3 totals 18 residues. The DNA for the CDR3 is TGCGCCAGCAGCCAACGGCTAGCGGGGTTAACCAAAGGGAACGAGCAGTACTTC. Its translation: CASSQRLAGLTKGNEQYF.

The gene calls are TRBV2 and TRBJ1-5; TRBD1 matches 7 bases. Trimming removed 5 bases from V and 0 bases from J; junction bases left unmatched: 7. CDR3 size: 16 residues. Germline V gene lookup returns CDR1 SNHLY and CDR2 FYNNEI. The CDR3 loop reads CASSSQTGNSNQPQHF. For the CDR3, the DNA is TGTGCCAGCAGTTCACAGACAGGGAATAGCAATCAGCCCCAGCATTTT.

The chain's CDR3 is CASSWRQGQLFF. DNA for the CDR3: TGTGCCAGCAGCTGGCGACAGGGCCAACTGTTTTTT. V is TRBV5-5 and J is TRBJ1-4; 7 bases line up with TRBD1. V shed 3 bases, J shed 12 bases, and the junction held 5 bases outside the gene matches. CDR1 is SGHKS, CDR2 YYEKEE, per germline (reference sequence). The CDR3 is 12 residues long.

CDR3 protein: CATSDYRVPGELFF. The CDR3 DNA is TGTGCCACCAGTGATTACAGGGTTCCCGGGGAGCTGTTTTTT. The chain links TRBV24-1 to TRBJ2-2; D might be TRBD1 (6 bases). This CDR3 has 14 residues. Looked up from germline, CDR1 is KGHDR and CDR2 is SFDVKD. V dropped 2 bases and J dropped 6 bases, with 9 bases sitting between them.

The J gene is TRBJ2-7, the V gene TRBV28; D gene ambiguous. The V gene lost 6 bases and the J gene lost 2 bases, with 8 bases spanning the gap. The CDR3 sequence is 12 residues long. Germline V gene data show CDR1 as MDHEN and CDR2 as SYDVKM. The CDR3 DNA is TGTGCCAGCAGCCCTATCCCCTACGAGCAGTACTTC. It codes for CASSPIPYEQYF. The whole variable domain, filled in from reference TRBV28 and TRBJ2-7, reads DVKVTQSSRYLVKRTGEKVFLECVQDMDHENMFWYRQDPGLGLRLIYFSYDVKMKEKGDIPEGYSVSREKKERFSLILESASTNQTSMYLCASSPIPYEQYFGPGTRLTVT.

CDR3 in amino acids: CASSYQVLSYNEQFF. CDR3 coding DNA: TGTGCCAGTAGTTACCAGGTTCTCTCCTACAATGAGCAGTTCTTC. The V call is TRBV19, the J call TRBJ2-1; D is undetermined. V was clipped by 5 bases and J by 0 bases, with 11 bases between them. The germline V gene has CDR1 LNHDA and CDR2 SQIVND (reference sequence). CDR3 length: 15 amino acids.